The entry below describes one TCR beta chain. What antigen it recognizes has not been identified. The sample holds no much larger clone one base away, and base qualities are not on file. The cohort was made up of 500 to 850 healthy bone marrow donors. At the time of sampling, every cohort member was nominally healthy, though immune exposures that went unrecorded were likely present. The donor tested CMV seropositive and was one of the 289 seropositive cohort members. Every donor gave a peripheral blood sample, and the peripheral blood mononuclear cells from that sample were used for TCR beta sequencing. Genomic DNA extraction from the blood cell samples was performed with the Qiagen DNeasy Blood Extraction Kit. The CDR3 measures 14 amino acids from cysteine to phenylalanine. Just the 42-base CDR3 DNA is kept, in frame starting at base 1. Trimming removed 10 bases from V and 1 base from J; the gene matches leave 6 bases unexplained. Sequences MNHEY (CDR1) and SVGAGI (CDR2) are obtained from the germline V gene.

The receptor library was made with the immunoSEQ multiplex PCR assay. For the multiplex PCR, a mixture combining 60 forward primers for TCR Vbeta segments and 13 reverse primers for TCR Jbeta segments was used. The CDR3 region of rearranged TCR beta genes was amplified from genomic DNA with a multiplex PCR assay. The amplified TCR beta libraries were sequenced on the Illumina HiSeq System as 87-base-pair reads. Regarding the original processing steps: Across the 700 or so repertoires, a later analysis counted 80 million or so unique TCR beta chains, roughly 11 million of which were shared by at least two donors. Raw reads were error-corrected and collapsed into unique sequences by a nearest-neighbor algorithm in which closely related sequences were merged to remove PCR and sequencing errors. Alignment of CDR3 sequences to IMGT reference sequences was used to assign V, D and J gene segments. Each retained sequence needed at least a six-nucleotide match to both a V gene segment and a J gene segment. A rearrangement counted as productive if the CDR3 had no stop codons and remained in frame with V and J, and every other rearrangement counted as non-productive. CDR3 was defined by IMGT convention, running from the second conserved V-encoded cysteine to the conserved J-encoded phenylalanine. The earlier analysis of fewer than 700 of the donors excluded sequences that lacked an unambiguous match to a single V gene segment. In an earlier analysis of several hundred of the donors, a V segment was called functional when productive rearrangements were above 56.7%, and segregating when the standard deviation between donors exceeded 5%. A statistical classification framework was built for diagnosing cytomegalovirus status from the catalog of TCR beta chain sequences. In a later analysis, TCR nucleotide sequences were compared against IMGT/GENE-DB human TR gene sequences so that V and J genes could be assigned. Using the TCRdist pipeline, a later analysis assigned CDR3 sequences along with most-parsimonious VDJ recombination scenarios. In a later analysis, each TCR beta chain was defined by its CDR3 amino acid sequence together with its V-gene family, and reads without a unique V-gene family were excluded. A later analysis removed over 500 highly shared, low-generation-probability nucleotide sequences to deal with suspected cross-contamination and a sequencing artifact. A later analysis calculated a clonal expansion index for each public chain from normalized within-repertoire ranks of inferred template counts. Generation probabilities in a later analysis came from a VDJ recombination model fitted to out-of-frame rearrangements, and those results were checked against IGoR. In a later analysis, TCR-TCR, TCR-HLA and TCR-CMV co-occurrence was scored with hypergeometric tests, and a repertoire-size bias correction was applied to TCR pairs. False discovery rates were estimated in a later analysis by permuting HLA or CMV assignments 20 times. In a later analysis, co-occurring TCRs were grouped using DBSCAN, with TCRdist sequence similarity added in when clustering inside HLA-allele-positive subsets. Co-occurrence clustering excluded repertoires with fewer than 30,000 or more than 120,000 public chains, plus five with anomalous nucleotide sharing. The immuneACCESS repertoire file appears here via TCRdb, limited to in-frame rearrangements. These files lack a portion of the clones; in checked studies, under half of the deficit traces to unresolved V genes, and the cause of the others is not known. From that table come the V and J calls and clone size; the DNA was used to work out D and trimming. This sample is represented by some 130,000 clones; around 70% of them were singletons. The biggest ten clones account for 2.1% of the sample.

The data are from a study of cytomegalovirus exposure and HLA in healthy donors (dated by TCRdb to about 2017). With respect to the entire study: An earlier analysis of 587 of the donors reported approximately 300 Gb of sequence data and 100 million to 120 million unique TCR beta sequences obtained from about 179 million T cells. An early release that covered about 600 HLA-typed donors contained approximately 290 gigabases of sequencing data and tens of millions of unique TCR sequences. The genetic ancestry cluster associated with self-reported Caucasian donors included over 65% of the 398 genotyped donors. The aim of the study was to test whether cataloging public T cell receptors could identify signatures of past pathogen exposure. The study used immunosequencing to profile the T cell repertoires of approximately 690 subjects and linked those repertoires to cytomegalovirus serostatus. In addition to the first cohort of several hundred subjects, a separate validation cohort of about 120 different subjects was used. To predict cytomegalovirus infection status, the study brought together high-throughput TCR immunosequencing, statistical association of individual TCRs with disease status, and machine learning. A later analysis re-examined previously published TCR beta repertoires from roughly 720 donors and added high-resolution HLA genotyping to investigate patterns of TCR occurrence. The later analysis used no new phenotypic data to find candidate immune exposures, relying instead on TCR beta sequences and their occurrence across donors. An earlier analysis of fewer than 750 of the donors used high-throughput TCR beta sequencing to judge whether each TCR beta V gene segment behaved as functional or pseudogenic. Alongside the repertoire data, information on donor age, sex, ethnicity and CMV serostatus was compiled. In a later genetic analysis, genome-wide SNP genotypes for about 55% of the 666 donors were used, and that subset was treated as a discovery cohort. Every repertoire in the discovery cohort had been generated on one and the same sequencing platform. Both class I and class II loci were covered by HLA typing, at four-digit resolution. Typing coverage differed by locus: A, B, C, DRB1 and DQB1 were typed in roughly 620-640 donors, DQA1 in 522, DPA1 in some 610, and DPB1 in approximately 450. Because of strong linkage in the cohort, four or five DR-DQ haplotypes were treated as single units for association and clustering. Across some 400 genotyped donors of the cohort, an average of roughly 250,000 unique TCR beta nucleotide sequences per donor were sequenced, and around 19% of those sequences were non-productive. Study-wide findings and limitations: In a later analysis, HLA-associated TCR beta chains were found to be more clonally expanded and to have lower generation probabilities than equally common non-associated chains. Assigning TCR associations to individual alleles was difficult when HLA alleles, especially DR and DQ, strongly co-occurred. Compared with the roughly 670-donor mean, donors in an Asian-associated ancestry cluster had fewer N-insertions in productive TCRs, according to a later genetic analysis. The study gave a list of about 160 TCR beta chains associated with cytomegalovirus. Immune exposure information for the cohort was limited to CMV serostatus. A group of highly shared sequence variants was considered likely to be a technical artifact of the sequencing pipeline. The authors suggested that the approach could potentially be extended to other disease states and immunological phenotypes. A further reported finding was that TCR beta sequences accurately predicted the HLA-A and HLA-B alleles for most subjects in the first cohort. The presence/absence analyses assumed that sequencing depth was roughly uniform across donors, and that assumption may not be true. Because HLA typing was missing for some donors at each locus, association tests included only the typed subset. Because counts were too low, seventeen rarely observed V segments, including chromosome 9 orphons, were left out of the earlier analysis of a few hundred of the donors. According to a later analysis, parvovirus B19, influenza, CMV and Epstein-Barr virus appeared linked to several top co-occurrence clusters. At a false discovery rate of 0.05, a later analysis linked some 17,000 TCR beta sequences to specific HLA alleles. In a later genetic analysis, a missense DCLRE1C variant was associated with V-gene and J-gene trimming of TCR beta chains, and the association was replicated in an independent cohort. A few of the identified cytomegalovirus-associated TCR beta chains were confirmed in vitro to be specific for cytomegalovirus antigens. The cohort was sequenced for TCR beta chains only, and without alpha or paired-chain data the features that could be detected were limited. Some IMGT-functional V segments, including TRBV6-2 and TRBV6-3, could not be told apart with the 87-base-pair reads, so those segments were excluded. In both the original and validation cohorts, the classifier was reported to diagnose cytomegalovirus status with high specificity and sensitivity. Most TCR sequences were observed very rarely across donors, whereas some public TCRs were present in many individuals. Linkage disequilibrium might explain the correlated functional status among segregating V segments, but an unknown experimental factor could not be ruled out. In an earlier analysis of approximately 590 of the donors, most TCR beta V segments appeared in productive rearrangements about 90% or about 30% of the time, broadly matching IMGT annotations. In a later analysis, the rate of TCR association differed among HLA loci, with DRB1 alleles having the most associated TCRs and HLA-C alleles having the fewest. A later analysis found that most CMV-associated TCR beta chains appeared HLA-restricted, with HLA associations seemingly driven largely by CMV exposure.

The TCR originated in a woman aged 55-75 years in good health and CMV-seropositive. This sequence uses TRBV6-5 and TRBJ2-2; 7 middle bases align to TRBD1. Sequencing was carried out using PBMCs. The CDR3 region reads CATWTGLNTGELFF. DNA sequence: TGTGCCACCTGGACAGGCTTGAACACCGGGGAGCTGTTTTTT.